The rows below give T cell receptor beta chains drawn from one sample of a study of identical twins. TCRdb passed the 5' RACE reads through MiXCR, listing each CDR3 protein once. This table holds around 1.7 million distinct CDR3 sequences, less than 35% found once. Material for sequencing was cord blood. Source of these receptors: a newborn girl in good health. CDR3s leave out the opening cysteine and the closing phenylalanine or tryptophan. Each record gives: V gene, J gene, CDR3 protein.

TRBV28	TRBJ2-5	ASSPSGRKVETQY
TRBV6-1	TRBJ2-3	ASSAAGGIFGTDTQY
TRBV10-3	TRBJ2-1	AISDRDGNEQF
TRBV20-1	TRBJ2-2	SARSVRVPGELF
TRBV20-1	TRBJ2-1	SVRPGNEQF
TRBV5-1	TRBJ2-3	ASSLGLAGTPDTQY
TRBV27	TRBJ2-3	ASSPYDGDTQY
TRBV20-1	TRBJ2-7	SAPEPYEQY
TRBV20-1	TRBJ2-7	SARRAGYLNEQY
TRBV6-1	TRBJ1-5	ASSRQGLWQPQH
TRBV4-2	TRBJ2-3	ASSQAYKAGAGTDTQY
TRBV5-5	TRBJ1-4	ASSLDRGRNEKLF
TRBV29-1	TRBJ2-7	SVAGTGGREQY
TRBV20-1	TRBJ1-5	SARDRIGSNQPQH
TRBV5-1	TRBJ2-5	ASSPGRQVETQY
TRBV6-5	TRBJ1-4	ASSYSLWRGRVGEKLF
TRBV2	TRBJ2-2	ASRGQGYTGELF
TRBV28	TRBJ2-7	ASSLGGTTTYEQY
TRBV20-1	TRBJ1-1	SARQTGGGGAF
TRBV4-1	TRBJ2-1	DSSPPHLGHSSYNEQF
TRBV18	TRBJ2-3	ASSPLVLSTDTQY
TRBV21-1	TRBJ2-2	ARRTTSGGPNTGELF
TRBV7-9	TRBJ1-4	ASSFGGRPIEKLF
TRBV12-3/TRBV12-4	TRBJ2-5	ASSFNRGVGETQY
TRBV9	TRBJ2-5	ASSTQPGPQETQY
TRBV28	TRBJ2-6	ASTRPVSGANVLT
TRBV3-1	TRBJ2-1	ASSRDSEQF
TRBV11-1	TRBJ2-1	ASSLVWREDYNEQF
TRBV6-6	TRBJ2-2	ASSYSSATGELF
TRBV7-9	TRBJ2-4	ASSPSGRLAKNIQY
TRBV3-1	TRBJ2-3	ASSQELGTDTQY
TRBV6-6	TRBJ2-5	ASSWGPGQETQY
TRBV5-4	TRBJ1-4	ASSLIGRGATNEKLF
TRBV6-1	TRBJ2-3	ASSERGVRFTDTQY
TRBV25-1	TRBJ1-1	ASSEMGEAGNTEAF
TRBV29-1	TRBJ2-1	SAGTSAKGPYNEQF
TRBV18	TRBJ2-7	ASSPRGPGEQY
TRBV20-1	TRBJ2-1	SARAGTGESSYNEQF
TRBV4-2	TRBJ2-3	ASSREYGTDTQY